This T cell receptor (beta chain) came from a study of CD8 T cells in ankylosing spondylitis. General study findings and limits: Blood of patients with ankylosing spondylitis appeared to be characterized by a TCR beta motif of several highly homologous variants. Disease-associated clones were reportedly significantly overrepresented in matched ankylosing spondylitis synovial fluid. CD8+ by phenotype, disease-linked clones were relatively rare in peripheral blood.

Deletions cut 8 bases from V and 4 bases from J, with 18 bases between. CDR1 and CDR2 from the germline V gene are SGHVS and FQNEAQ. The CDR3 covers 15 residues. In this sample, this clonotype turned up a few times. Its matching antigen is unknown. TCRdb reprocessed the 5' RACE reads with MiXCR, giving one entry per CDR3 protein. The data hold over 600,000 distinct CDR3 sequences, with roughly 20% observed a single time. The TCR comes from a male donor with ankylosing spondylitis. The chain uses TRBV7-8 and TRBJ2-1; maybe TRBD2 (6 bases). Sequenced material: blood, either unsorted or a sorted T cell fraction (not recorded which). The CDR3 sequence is CASASSARAYNEQFF. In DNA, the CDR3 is TGTGCCAGCGCATCTAGCGCCAGGGCTTACAATGAGCAGTTCTTC.